A single sample is the source of the 6 T cell receptor beta chains below, sequenced in a study of T cells in localized non-small cell lung cancer. Assay: immunoSEQ multiplex PCR; the TCRdb copy retains only in-frame clones and omits some. This table holds approximately 17,000 clones, over 75% found once. This specimen was peripheral blood, taken before any cancer treatment. Source of these receptors: a male donor older than 55 with stage I lung adenocarcinoma.

The J gene is TRBJ2-3, the V gene TRBV18; possible D gene TRBD2, 6 bases. This CDR3 is built from 15 residues. Deletions cut 2 bases from V and 0 bases from J, with 9 bases between. Germline V CDR1 and CDR2: KGHSH, LQKENI. For the CDR3, the DNA is TGTGCCAGCTCACCAGCGGGACTGAGCACAGATACGCAGTATTTT. Amino acids: CASSPAGLSTDTQYF.

J is TRBJ1-1 and V is TRBV6-1; possible D gene TRBD1, 5 bases. The germline CDR1 and CDR2 sequences are MNHNS and SASEGT. V lost 7 bases and J 3 bases, leaving 15 bases between the germline ends. The CDR3 consists of 14 residues. CDR3 amino acids: CASTSREGDTEAFF. DNA of the CDR3: TGTGCCAGCACCTCTCGCGAAGGGGACACTGAAGCTTTCTTT.

V is TRBV5-6 and J is TRBJ2-7; TRBD2 is a possible D gene (5 bases). The CDR3 sequence is 14 residues long. V lost 3 bases and J 0 bases, leaving 10 bases between the germline ends. In germline, CDR1 is SGHDT, CDR2 YYEEEE. The chain's CDR3 is CASSSDSLSYEQYF. In DNA, the CDR3 is TGTGCCAGCAGCTCGGACTCCCTCTCCTACGAGCAGTACTTC.

The gene calls are TRBV19 and TRBJ2-7; TRBD1 aligns across 12 bases. This CDR3 is built from 18 residues. CDR1 and CDR2 (germline): LNHDA, SQIVND (reference sequence). V trimming: 4 bases; J trimming: 4 bases; junction bases outside the gene matches: 14. CDR3 amino acids: CASSSFGPRGQGAYEQYF. In DNA, the CDR3 is TGTGCCAGTAGTAGTTTTGGCCCGAGGGGACAGGGGGCTTACGAGCAGTACTTC. Full variable domain (outside the CDR3, taken from reference TRBV19 and TRBJ2-7): DGGITQSPKYLFRKEGQNVTLSCEQNLNHDAMYWYRQDPGQGLRLIYYSQIVNDFQKGDIAEGYSVSREKKESFPLTVTSAQKNPTAFYLCASSSFGPRGQGAYEQYFGPGTRLTVT.

This clone was recorded once. The chain recombines TRBV9 with TRBJ2-5, with a possible D match to TRBD1 (5 bases). This CDR3 contains 15 residues. The germline V gene has CDR1 SGDLS and CDR2 YYNGEE. V was clipped by 4 bases and J by 2 bases, with 15 bases between them. CDR3: CASSPTAPGQETQYF. CDR3 DNA sequence: TGTGCCAGCAGCCCCACGGCCCCAGGGCAAGAGACCCAGTACTTC. Filled out from reference TRBV9 and TRBJ2-5, the complete variable domain reads DSGVTQTPKHLITATGQRVTLRCSPRSGDLSVYWYQQSLDQGLQFLIQYYNGEERAKGNILERFSAQQFPDLHSELNLSSLELGDSALYFCASSPTAPGQETQYFGPGTRLLVL.

CDR3 residues: CSAAATSGPGELFF. The CDR3 nucleotides are TGCAGCGCTGCCGCTACTAGCGGGCCGGGGGAGCTGTTTTTT. The chain carries TRBV29-1 and TRBJ2-2; 9 nucleotides line up with TRBD2. After removal of 7 bases from V and 8 bases from J, the junction contained 11 bases not matched to a gene. From germline, CDR1 is SQVTM and CDR2 ANQGSEA. This CDR3 spans 14 amino acids.